The 7 T cell receptor beta chains listed next were all sequenced from one sample in a study of cytomegalovirus exposure and HLA in healthy donors. Assay: immunoSEQ multiplex PCR; the TCRdb copy retains only in-frame clones and omits some. In the table there are about 220,000 clones, around 80% of which are singletons. Material for sequencing was PBMCs. The receptors originated from a woman younger than 45 in good health and CMV-seropositive.

The chain carries TRBV5-1 and TRBJ2-7; no clear D gene. Trimming took off 1 base at V and 6 bases at J, with 8 bases between the two ends. CDR1 is SGHRS, CDR2 YFSETQ, per germline. The CDR3 runs to 12 residues. The DNA for the CDR3 is TGCGCCAGCAGCTTGTACAATGGCGAGCAGTACTTC. Amino acids: CASSLYNGEQYF.

This clone was seen only a few times. The chain recombines TRBV5-1 with TRBJ1-2; TRBD1 is a possible D gene (5 bases). V shed 0 bases and J shed 4 bases, with 13 bases lying between them. Germline assignment: CDR1 SGHRS and CDR2 YFSETQ. CDR3 size: 15 residues. CDR3 amino acids: CASSLAPGTGYGYTF. Here the CDR3 DNA reads TGCGCCAGCAGCTTGGCTCCTGGGACGGGCTATGGCTACACCTTC. Combining the CDR3 with reference TRBV5-1 and TRBJ1-2 gives the whole variable domain KAGVTQTPRYLIKTRGQQVTLSCSPISGHRSVSWYQQTPGQGLQFLFEYFSETQRNKGNFPGRFSGRQFSNSRSEMNVSTLELGDSALYLCASSLAPGTGYGYTFGSGTRLTVV.

J is TRBJ1-2 and V is TRBV5-1; 10 bases fit TRBD1. Germline assignment: CDR1 SGHRS and CDR2 YFSETQ. V was clipped by 2 bases and J by 0 bases; unmatched bases: 10. This CDR3 region has 18 residues. The CDR3 DNA is TGCGCCAGCAGCTTTTTATATGGGACAGGGGAATCTAACTATGGCTACACCTTC. Amino acid sequence: CASSFLYGTGESNYGYTF. The variable domain in full, completed from reference TRBV5-1 and TRBJ1-2, reads KAGVTQTPRYLIKTRGQQVTLSCSPISGHRSVSWYQQTPGQGLQFLFEYFSETQRNKGNFPGRFSGRQFSNSRSEMNVSTLELGDSALYLCASSFLYGTGESNYGYTFGSGTRLTVV.

This chain joins TRBV10-1 and TRBJ2-1, with D unclear. The germline gives CDR1 WNHNN, CDR2 SYGVQD (reference sequence). Between the trimmed V and J ends, which lost 3 bases and 10 bases, there was a span of 13 bases. This CDR3 comprises 13 residues. The CDR3 nucleotides are TGCGCCAGCAGTGAAGGTTTAGGATGGGAGCAGTTCTTC. Translating it yields CASSEGLGWEQFF.

The chain has TRBV19 and TRBJ2-5; 10 nucleotides align to TRBD1. Germline CDR1 and CDR2: LNHDA and SQIVND (reference sequence). This CDR3 contains 15 residues. J lost 5 bases, V lost 4 bases, and 7 bases had no gene match. This CDR3 reads CASSRGTGVGETQYF. Here the CDR3 DNA reads TGTGCCAGTAGTAGGGGGACAGGGGTAGGGGAGACCCAGTACTTC.

The chain joins TRBV6-6 to TRBJ1-5; D gene unclear. V lost 11 bases and J lost 0, with 14 bases in between. This CDR3 contains 14 residues. Germline values: CDR1 MNHNY, CDR2 SVGAGI (reference sequence). The DNA of the CDR3 is TGTGCCTCGAACCCAGATTATAGCAATCAGCCCCAGCATTTT. As protein: CASNPDYSNQPQHF.

The CDR3 DNA sequence: TGTGCCAGTAGTATATCCCTCGGTGACGAGCAGTACTTC. It encodes CASSISLGDEQYF. The chain couples TRBV19 to TRBJ2-7; D is uncertain. Germline values: CDR1 LNHDA, CDR2 SQIVND (reference sequence). Deletions cut 2 bases from V and 5 bases from J, with 10 bases between. This CDR3 is built from 13 residues. Supplemented by reference TRBV19 and TRBJ2-7, the full variable domain reads DGGITQSPKYLFRKEGQNVTLSCEQNLNHDAMYWYRQDPGQGLRLIYYSQIVNDFQKGDIAEGYSVSREKKESFPLTVTSAQKNPTAFYLCASSISLGDEQYFGPGTRLTVT.